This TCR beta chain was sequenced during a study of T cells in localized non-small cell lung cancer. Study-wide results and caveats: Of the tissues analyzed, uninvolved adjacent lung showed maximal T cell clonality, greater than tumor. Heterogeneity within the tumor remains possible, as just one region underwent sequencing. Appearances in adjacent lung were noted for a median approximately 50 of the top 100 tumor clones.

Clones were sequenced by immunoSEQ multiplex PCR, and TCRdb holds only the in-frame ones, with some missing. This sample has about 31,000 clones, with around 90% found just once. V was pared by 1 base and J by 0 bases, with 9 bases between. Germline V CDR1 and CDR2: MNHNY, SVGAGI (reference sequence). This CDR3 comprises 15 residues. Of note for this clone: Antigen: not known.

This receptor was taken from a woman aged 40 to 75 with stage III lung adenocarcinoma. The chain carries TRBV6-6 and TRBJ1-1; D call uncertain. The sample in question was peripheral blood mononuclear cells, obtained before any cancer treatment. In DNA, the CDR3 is TGTGCCAGCAGTTACTTAGGCAGCATGAACACTGAAGCTTTCTTT. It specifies CASSYLGSMNTEAFF.